A single sample gave rise to the 31 T cell receptor beta chains below, sequenced in a study of blood T cells in healthy people across ages (dated by TCRdb to the mid-2010s). Library creation used 5' RACE. The sequencer listed for this sample is Illumina HiSeq 2500. The second PCR ran for roughly 6 to 11 cycles and used a J-beta primer mix along with a sample-barcoded 5' primer. Using fastp trimming at Q25 and MiXCR clonotype assembly, TCRdb reanalyzed the public sequencing data and kept in-frame beta chains. Every distinct CDR3 protein forms one entry, paired with its most common genes and DNA. This sample has 1 million or so distinct CDR3 sequences in its table, and less than 25% of those were observed once. The ten top clones hold approximately 0.7% of the sample. Separately, the same data were catalogued under a study of T cells of mothers and their children.

The sample consisted of blood. Every receptor here comes from a girl aged 2 to 9 in good health.

V is TRBV7-9 and J is TRBJ2-3; D call uncertain. Germline-derived CDR1 and CDR2 are SEHNR and FQNEAQ (reference sequence). This CDR3 has 17 residues. V was clipped by 0 bases and J by 0 bases, with 13 bases between them. DNA of the CDR3: TGTGCCAGCAGCTTAGCCGGAAACAGCCCTAGCACAGATACGCAGTATTTT. This codes for CASSLAGNSPSTDTQYF. The full variable domain, completed using reference TRBV7-9 and TRBJ2-3, is DTGVSQNPRHKITKRGQNVTFRCDPISEHNRLYWYRQTLGQGPEFLTYFQNEAQLEKSRLLSDRFSAERPKGSFSTLEIQRTEQGDSAMYLCASSLAGNSPSTDTQYFGPGTRLTVL.

The chain uses TRBV12-3 or TRBV12-4 and TRBJ1-4; D perhaps matches TRBD1 (5 bases). The CDR3 extends over 14 amino acids. Trimming left V 5 bases short and J 3 bases short, with 10 bases between. CDR3 region: CASSRTPSNEKLFF. DNA of the CDR3: TGTGCCAGCAGTAGGACACCATCTAATGAAAAACTGTTTTTT.

The chain recombines TRBV3-1 with TRBJ2-1; 7 bases line up with TRBD1. The trim removed 1 base at V and 10 bases at J, leaving 10 bases unmatched. CDR1 and CDR2 from the germline V gene are LGHDT and YNNKEL (reference sequence). The CDR3 extends over 15 amino acids. The CDR3 bases are TGTGCCAGCAGCCAAGGGCTAAACAGGGGTCGGGAGCAGTTCTTC. This codes for CASSQGLNRGREQFF.

The chain has TRBV28 and TRBJ1-2; D not certain. V was cut by 5 bases and J by 5 bases, with 12 bases left in between. The CDR3 consists of 13 residues. Germline CDR1 reads MDHEN; CDR2 reads SYDVKM. The CDR3: CASSTTEDYGYTF. The CDR3 nucleotides are TGTGCCAGCAGTACCACAGAAGATTATGGCTACACCTTC.

V usage is TRBV20-1 and J usage is TRBJ2-5, with no clear D. The V and J ends lost 6 bases and 2 bases respectively, with 7 bases between them. In germline, CDR1 is DFQATT, CDR2 SNEGSKA (reference sequence). The CDR3 is 11 residues long. The CDR3 DNA reads TGCAGTGCGAGGTGGCAAGAGACCCAGTACTTC. Amino acid sequence: CSARWQETQYF.

This clonotype occurred a few times. The genes are TRBV29-1 and TRBJ2-5; 7 nucleotides align to TRBD1. Germline-derived CDR1 and CDR2 are SQVTM and ANQGSEA. The CDR3 length is 14 residues. With V trimmed by 3 bases and J by 7 bases, 11 bases remained unmatched. The chain's CDR3 is CSVEVTGASATQYF. The CDR3 DNA follows: TGCAGCGTTGAGGTCACAGGGGCTTCGGCGACCCAGTACTTC.

This clonotype was counted between two and nine times. The rearrangement uses TRBV2 and TRBJ2-2; TRBD1 or TRBD2 may be the D gene (5 bases each). Germline V gene lookup returns CDR1 SNHLY and CDR2 FYNNEI. The V end lost 6 bases, the J end lost 1 base, and 12 bases lay between the germline ends. The CDR3 totals 15 residues. The CDR3 sequence is CASRGELGNTGELFF. The CDR3 DNA is TGTGCCAGCAGGGGGGAACTAGGGAACACCGGGGAGCTGTTTTTT.

The rearrangement uses TRBV7-3 and TRBJ1-5; D is possibly TRBD1 (6 bases). This CDR3 spans 13 amino acids. V dropped 4 bases and J dropped 11 bases, with 15 bases sitting between them. The germline V gene has CDR1 SGHTA and CDR2 FQGTGA. The CDR3 sequence: CASSSERGGAQHF. The CDR3 nucleotides read TGTGCCAGCAGCTCGGAACGAGGGGGGGCCCAGCATTTT.

The V call is TRBV4-3, the J call TRBJ1-6, with D possibly TRBD1 on 5 matching bases. This CDR3 has 13 amino acids. V was trimmed by 1 base and J by 16 bases, leaving 14 bases between them. CDR1 is LGHNA and CDR2 is YSLEER in the germline V gene. Here the CDR3 DNA reads TGCGCCAGCAGCCAAGTCCCCGGCAGGGCACTCCACTTT. Residues: CASSQVPGRALHF.

This chain links TRBV12-3 or TRBV12-4 with TRBJ2-6; D might be TRBD1 (6 bases). The CDR3 has 13 residues. Trimming took off 5 bases at V and 8 bases at J, with 10 bases between the two ends. CDR3 sequence (DNA): TGTGCCAGCAGTGCAGGGGATTCCAACGTCCTGACTTTC. It translates to CASSAGDSNVLTF.

V is TRBV20-1 and J is TRBJ1-2, with TRBD1 matching over 8 bases. The V segment lost 2 bases and the J segment 2 bases; nucleotides outside the gene matches: 10. The CDR3 is 16 residues long. Per germline, CDR1 DFQATT and CDR2 SNEGSKA (reference sequence). CDR3 loop: CSARPQDRVGNYGYTF. The CDR3 bases are TGCAGTGCTAGACCTCAGGACAGGGTGGGGAACTATGGCTACACCTTC.

The V call is TRBV29-1, the J call TRBJ2-5; D is tentatively TRBD1 or TRBD2 (5 bases each). The end of the DNA aligns better with TRBJ2-1, so the J call may be wrong. This CDR3 contains 14 residues. In germline, CDR1 is SQVTM, CDR2 ANQGSEA. CDR3 loop: CSVEKRGAYNEQFF. In nucleotides, the CDR3 is TGCAGCGTTGAGAAGAGAGGGGCCTACAATGAGCAGTTCTTC.

J is TRBJ2-4 and V is TRBV12-3 or TRBV12-4; tentative D call: TRBD1 (6 bases). This CDR3 spans 15 amino acids. V lost 3 bases and J lost 0, with 9 bases in between. The CDR3 reads CASSFAGVAKNIQYF. The CDR3 region has the DNA TGTGCCAGCAGTTTTGCAGGGGTAGCCAAAAACATTCAGTACTTC.

The rearrangement links TRBV20-1 to TRBJ2-1; 7 bases agree with TRBD2. Germline V gene sequence: CDR1 DFQATT, CDR2 SNEGSKA (reference sequence). The CDR3 length is 13 residues. The trim removed 3 bases at V and 3 bases at J, leaving 2 bases unmatched. The CDR3 sequence: CSASLAVYNEQFF. CDR3 DNA sequence: TGCAGTGCTAGTCTAGCGGTCTACAATGAGCAGTTCTTC.

This clonotype occurred a few times. The rearrangement links TRBV27 to TRBJ2-5; D unclear. The last part of the DNA fits TRBJ2-7 better; the J call may be wrong. CDR1 is MNHEY, CDR2 SMNVEV, per germline (reference sequence). CDR3 length: 13 amino acids. CDR3 bases: TGTGCCAGCAGTTTCACTTATGGGTACGAGCAGTACTTC. Its translation is CASSFTYGYEQYF.

The CDR3 bases are TGTGCCAGCAGACCCATAGCCCTCGAACAGGGTTTCACTGAAGCTTTCTTT. The encoded protein is CASRPIALEQGFTEAFF. The chain links TRBV27 to TRBJ1-1; perhaps TRBD1 as D (6 bases). V lost 6 bases and J lost 4, with 24 bases in between. Germline assignment: CDR1 MNHEY and CDR2 SMNVEV (reference sequence). The CDR3 spans 17 residues.

This clonotype occurred a few times. The chain couples TRBV24-1 to TRBJ2-3; 10 positions agree with TRBD2. Germline CDR1 KGHDR, CDR2 SFDVKD. The CDR3 is 17 residues long. V lost 0 bases and J lost 2; bases outside the gene matches: 4. The CDR3 reads CATSDLTSGIDTDTQYF. CDR3 coding DNA: TGTGCCACCAGTGATTTGACTAGCGGGATTGACACAGATACGCAGTATTTT.

The V gene is TRBV12-3 or TRBV12-4, the J gene TRBJ1-2; perhaps TRBD1 as D (5 bases). V gave up 3 bases and J gave up 2 bases, with 13 bases separating them. The CDR3 is 15 residues long. CDR3 region: CASSLRDFLNYGYTF. Written as DNA, the CDR3 is TGTGCCAGCAGTTTGAGGGACTTTCTAAACTATGGCTACACCTTC.

The V and J genes are TRBV12-5 and TRBJ1-1, with D perhaps matching TRBD1 (6 bases). The CDR3 extends over 13 amino acids. Between the trimmed V and J ends, which lost 3 bases and 3 bases, there was a span of 8 bases. Germline-derived CDR1 and CDR2 are LGHNT and FRNRAP. Here the CDR3 reads CASGLTGHTEAFF. The CDR3 DNA sequence: TGTGCTAGTGGTTTAACAGGGCACACTGAAGCTTTCTTT.

This rearrangement joins TRBV9 to TRBJ2-5, with D unresolved. The end of the DNA fits TRBJ2-1 better, so the J call may be wrong. This CDR3 has 15 amino acids. Germline assignment: CDR1 SGDLS and CDR2 YYNGEE. CDR3 in amino acids: CASSVGNLGWNEQFF. CDR3 coding DNA: TGTGCCAGCAGCGTAGGAAATCTCGGATGGAATGAGCAGTTCTTC.

This clonotype has more than one count but fewer than ten. V is TRBV27 and J is TRBJ2-5; D is perhaps TRBD1 (5 bases). Near its end, the DNA agrees better with TRBJ2-7, so the J call may be wrong. The CDR3 length is 16 residues. Germline lookup yields CDR1 MNHEY and CDR2 SMNVEV (reference sequence). Here the CDR3 reads CASSLSYKGVGVEQYF. The CDR3 DNA sequence: TGTGCCAGCAGTTTATCGTACAAAGGGGTGGGTGTCGAGCAGTACTTC.

The chain recombines TRBV9 with TRBJ1-1; D not certain. The CDR3 covers 16 residues. Germline loops: CDR1 SGDLS, CDR2 YYNGEE. Between the trimmed V and J ends, which lost 0 bases and 1 base, there was a span of 13 bases. CDR3 sequence reads: CASSVASGSPNTEAFF. The DNA for the CDR3 is TGTGCCAGCAGCGTAGCTTCAGGCAGCCCGAACACTGAAGCTTTCTTT.

This clonotype was recorded once. V and J are TRBV20-1 and TRBJ1-6; D gene unclear. Trimming pared 0 bases from V and 8 bases from J, leaving 5 bases between. The germline gives CDR1 DFQATT, CDR2 SNEGSKA (reference sequence). There are 12 residues in the CDR3. DNA for the CDR3: TGCAGTGCTAGAGATCTCTATTCACCCCTCCACTTT. It translates to CSARDLYSPLHF.

This clonotype was seen ten or more times. The J gene is TRBJ2-2, the V gene TRBV29-1; 7 bases are shared with TRBD1. The CDR3 is 15 residues long. With 6 bases clipped from V and 0 bases from J, the junction kept 7 bases outside the gene matches. Germline assignment: CDR1 SQVTM and CDR2 ANQGSEA. CDR3 sequence (DNA): TGCAGCGTGGAAACTGGGACAGCGAACACCGGGGAGCTGTTTTTT. Amino acid sequence: CSVETGTANTGELFF.

Ten or more counts support this clonotype. The rearrangement uses TRBV9 and TRBJ2-1; 7 bases map to TRBD1. The CDR3 spans 14 residues. The germline V gene has CDR1 SGDLS and CDR2 YYNGEE. J was trimmed by 5 bases and V by 5 bases; bases with no gene match: 7. CDR3 DNA sequence: TGTGCCAGCAGTCGACAGGGAATAGACAATGAGCAGTTCTTC. Translated, it gives CASSRQGIDNEQFF.

This clonotype was counted a few times. The V and J genes are TRBV5-5 and TRBJ2-5; the D gene is possibly TRBD1 (5 bases). CDR1 is SGHKS and CDR2 is YYEKEE in the germline V gene (reference sequence). Trimming left V 5 bases short and J 4 bases short, with 18 bases between. This CDR3 comprises 15 residues. CDR3 sequence reads: CASRRPGSERETQYF. The DNA of the CDR3 is TGTGCCAGCAGAAGACCAGGGTCGGAGAGAGAGACCCAGTACTTC.

This clonotype was observed a handful of times. This rearrangement joins TRBV20-1 to TRBJ1-2; 7 bases are shared with TRBD1. CDR3 size: 14 residues. Germline V gene lookup returns CDR1 DFQATT and CDR2 SNEGSKA (reference sequence). The V segment lost 5 bases and the J segment 0 bases; nucleotides outside the gene matches: 6. CDR3 nucleotide sequence: TGCAGTGCTTCCCGACAGGGAACTAACTATGGCTACACCTTC. Amino acid sequence: CSASRQGTNYGYTF.

This clonotype occurred a few times. The J gene is TRBJ2-2, the V gene TRBV28, with TRBD1 identical over 7 bases. With 1 base clipped from V and 7 bases from J, the junction kept 3 bases outside the gene matches. CDR1 and CDR2 (germline): MDHEN, SYDVKM. The CDR3 totals 14 residues. The CDR3 nucleotides are TGTGCCAGCAGTTTATACAGGGGCGGCGGGGAGCTGTTTTTT. The encoded protein is CASSLYRGGGELFF.

The V and J genes are TRBV29-1 and TRBJ2-5; TRBD1 matches at 11 bases. The J call may not be correct, given that the DNA end is closer to TRBJ2-7. There are 14 residues in the CDR3. The germline gives CDR1 SQVTM, CDR2 ANQGSEA. CDR3 region: CSVGTGQGGYEQYF. The DNA of the CDR3 is TGCAGCGTTGGTACGGGACAGGGGGGATACGAGCAGTACTTC.

V is TRBV20-1 and J is TRBJ1-4, with 9 bases lining up with TRBD1. This CDR3 has 17 residues. J was trimmed by 3 bases and V by 5 bases; bases with no gene match: 13. Germline loops: CDR1 DFQATT, CDR2 SNEGSKA (reference sequence). The chain's CDR3 is CSAENTGGAGPNEKLFF. For the CDR3, the DNA is TGCAGTGCTGAGAATACAGGGGGCGCGGGTCCTAATGAAAAACTGTTTTTT.

This clonotype was counted only a few times. The V call is TRBV20-1, the J call TRBJ1-5; D is perhaps TRBD1 (6 bases). This CDR3 has 15 amino acids. Looked up from germline, CDR1 is DFQATT and CDR2 is SNEGSKA (reference sequence). Trimming took 4 bases from V and 5 from J, leaving 18 bases between them. This chain's CDR3 is CSATRGGGLDQPQHF. Written as DNA, the CDR3 is TGCAGTGCTACCCGAGGGGGGGGACTCGATCAGCCCCAGCATTTT.